Presented here are 21 T cell receptor beta chains from one specimen sequenced in a study of breast tumors, draining lymph nodes, adjacent tissues. MiXCR, applied by TCRdb to the multiplex PCR reads, yields one record per CDR3 protein. The repertoire has under 350,000 distinct CDR3 sequences, around 30% of them found once; the top ten carry roughly 1.2%. Breast cancer patients provided tissue from their axillary draining lymph nodes. Material: axillary lymph node tissue. These receptors were taken from a female donor with breast cancer. Some clones in this sample may be carry-over from other donors' samples.

In the case of this clonotype: A much larger clone differs by one base, so this may be a read error. Here the CDR3 omits its conserved ending phenylalanine or tryptophan, so a read error is the likely source. V and J are TRBV5-1 and TRBJ2-1; TRBD2 aligns across 14 bases. CDR3 length: 15 residues. Germline values: CDR1 SGHRS, CDR2 YFSETQ. After removal of 5 bases from V and 9 bases from J, the junction contained 7 bases not matched to a gene. This CDR3 reads CASRFGTSGSGEQFS. CDR3 DNA sequence: TGCGCCAGCAGGTTTGGGACTAGCGGGAGTGGTGAGCAGTTCTCC.

In its sample, this clonotype was seen many times. The J gene is TRBJ2-7, the V gene TRBV5-5; unclear D gene. CDR1 and CDR2 from the germline V gene are SGHKS and YYEKEE (reference sequence). Trimming removed 0 bases from V and 0 bases from J, with 10 bases in between. This CDR3 is 15 amino acids long. CDR3 nucleotides: TGTGCCAGCAGCTTGGTCGGTAACCCCTCCTACGAGCAGTACTTC. This encodes CASSLVGNPSYEQYF.

This chain joins TRBV15 and TRBJ1-4; D is possibly TRBD1 (5 bases). V was shortened by 2 bases and J by 8 bases, with 6 bases between the two germline ends. The CDR3 loop spans 12 amino acids. From germline, CDR1 is LNHNV and CDR2 YYDKDF (reference sequence). CDR3 DNA: TGTGCCACCAGCAGAAGGGACGAAAAACTGTTTTTT. Its translation: CATSRRDEKLFF.

This clonotype was seen more than once but under ten times. Given a much more abundant clone one base away, this may be a read error. The chain combines TRBV12-5 with TRBJ2-2; D perhaps matches TRBD1 (6 bases). The CDR3 loop spans 17 amino acids. The V end lost 3 bases, the J end lost 5 bases, and 19 bases lay between the germline ends. CDR1 is LGHNT, CDR2 FRNRAP, per germline. The CDR3 nucleotides read TGTGCTAGTGGTTTCGTACTAGGACAGTCGGGGACCGGGGAGCTGTTTTTT. Protein: CASGFVLGQSGTGELFF.

This clonotype was detected only a few times. Possible read error: a much larger clone is one base away. CDR3 in amino acids: CSADRGANYAYTF. DNA for the CDR3: TGCAGTGCTGACAGGGGAGCTAACTATGCCTACACCTTC. The chain uses TRBV20-1 and TRBJ1-2, with 8 bases matching TRBD1. The CDR3 consists of 13 residues. CDR1 DFQATT and CDR2 SNEGSKA come from the germline V gene (reference sequence).

This clonotype was counted a few times. This could be a read error, since a much larger clone is one nucleotide away. Likely a read error: the CDR3 ends without its conserved phenylalanine or tryptophan. The chain joins TRBV2 to TRBJ2-5, with 8 bases identical to TRBD2. Looked up from germline, CDR1 is SNHLY and CDR2 is FYNNEI. This CDR3 is 14 amino acids long. V shed 7 bases, J shed 2 bases, and the junction held 6 bases outside the gene matches. CDR3 coding DNA: TGTGCCAGCAACTTAGCGGGAAATCAAGAGACCCAGTACCTC. Its translation: CASNLAGNQETQYL.

The sample holds many counts of this clonotype. J is TRBJ1-5 and V is TRBV19, with D possibly being TRBD1 (5 bases). V was shortened by 6 bases and J by 4 bases, with 19 bases between the two germline ends. CDR1 is LNHDA and CDR2 is SQIVND in the germline V gene (reference sequence). This CDR3 is 16 amino acids long. CDR3: CASRNHEARENQPQHF. The CDR3 DNA reads TGTGCCAGTAGAAACCACGAGGCCAGGGAAAATCAGCCCCAGCATTTT.

This clonotype has a handful of counts. The chain recombines TRBV27 with TRBJ2-7; the match to TRBD2 covers 8 bases. Germline V gene sequence: CDR1 MNHEY, CDR2 SMNVEV (reference sequence). This CDR3 is built from 14 residues. V lost 3 bases, J lost 6 bases, and 7 bases stayed unmatched. The CDR3 nucleotides read TGTGCCAGCAGTTTTGCTAGCGGGCAGGGCGAGCAGTACTTC. Its translation: CASSFASGQGEQYF.

J is TRBJ1-5 and V is TRBV24-1; D call uncertain. V dropped 0 bases and J dropped 11 bases, with 16 bases sitting between them. The CDR3 has 15 amino acids. The germline gives CDR1 KGHDR, CDR2 SFDVKD. The CDR3 sequence: CATSDLASGDETQHF. The CDR3 nucleotides read TGTGCCACCAGTGATTTGGCTAGTGGTGATGAGACCCAGCATTTT.

This clonotype was counted many times. This rearrangement joins TRBV2 to TRBJ1-5; TRBD1 aligns across 9 bases. Per germline, CDR1 SNHLY and CDR2 FYNNEI. J was trimmed by 4 bases and V by 7 bases; bases with no gene match: 11. The CDR3 has 16 residues. CDR3 residues: CASTLDRGIGNQPQHF. In DNA, the CDR3 is TGTGCCAGCACCCTGGACAGGGGAATAGGGAATCAGCCCCAGCATTTT.

Regarding this clonotype: A much larger clone lies one base from this, so it may be a read error. This chain joins TRBV9 and TRBJ2-3; D might be TRBD1 or TRBD2, each matching 6 bases. With 0 bases removed from V and 5 bases from J, the gap between germline ends came to 10 bases. Germline V gene data show CDR1 as SGDLS and CDR2 as YYNGEE. The CDR3 length is 14 residues. The CDR3 sequence: CASSVAQGGDTQYF. DNA of the CDR3: TGTGCCAGCAGCGTAGCACAGGGAGGAGATACGCAGTATTTT.

This chain links TRBV20-1 with TRBJ2-7; D is unresolved. Trimming removed 2 bases at V and 7 bases at J, with 18 bases between. Germline lookup yields CDR1 DFQATT and CDR2 SNEGSKA (reference sequence). The CDR3 covers 14 residues. The CDR3 region is CSARKYTGLGEQYF. As DNA, the CDR3 is TGCAGTGCTAGAAAGTACACTGGGCTAGGAGAGCAGTACTTC.

This clonotype was recorded at least ten times. The V gene is TRBV12-3 or TRBV12-4, the J gene TRBJ2-4; 7 positions agree with TRBD2. There are 14 residues in the CDR3. Trimming at V came to 5 bases and at J to 7 bases, leaving 8 bases not matched to a gene. CDR3 region: CASSPGRSRNIQYF. The CDR3 DNA sequence: TGTGCCAGCAGTCCCGGGAGGTCCAGGAACATTCAGTACTTC.

This clonotype came up many times. The gene calls are TRBV6-5 and TRBJ2-7, with D perhaps matching TRBD1 (5 bases). CDR1 is MNHEY and CDR2 is SVGAGI in the germline V gene. This CDR3 has 14 residues. V was clipped by 6 bases and J by 3 bases, with 15 bases between them. The CDR3 is CASSPSGSGYEQYF. In nucleotides, the CDR3 is TGTGCCAGCAGCCCTTCAGGGTCTGGCTACGAGCAGTACTTC.

The V call is TRBV28, the J call TRBJ1-2; a weak D match, TRBD1 (5 bases). Germline V gene data show CDR1 as MDHEN and CDR2 as SYDVKM. Trimming left V 5 bases short and J 8 bases short, with 18 bases between. This CDR3 spans 14 amino acids. CDR3 bases: TGTGCCAGCAGTCCCGGTCGGGGCATGGGGGGCTACACCTTC. This encodes CASSPGRGMGGYTF.

This clonotype has ten or more counts. This rearrangement joins TRBV2 to TRBJ2-1, with D unresolved. Trimming cost V 5 bases and J 2 bases, with 1 base left between them. Germline V gene lookup returns CDR1 SNHLY and CDR2 FYNNEI. The CDR3 extends over 11 amino acids. The CDR3 sequence: CASSTYNEQFF. The DNA of the CDR3 is TGTGCCAGCAGTACCTACAATGAGCAGTTCTTC.

Points on this clonotype: Since a much larger clone is just one base distant, this may be a read error. It is likely a read error, because the conserved phenylalanine at the end of the CDR3 is missing. The chain carries TRBV6-1 and TRBJ1-5; no definite D call. Germline CDR1 and CDR2: MNHNS and SASEGT. The CDR3 consists of 12 residues. Trimming left V 6 bases short and J 6 bases short, with 9 bases between. CDR3 sequence reads: CASRETGQPQHS. Here the CDR3 DNA reads TGTGCCAGCAGAGAGACGGGTCAGCCCCAGCATTCT.

This chain links TRBV6-6 with TRBJ2-3; possible D gene TRBD1, 5 bases. Germline V CDR1 and CDR2: MNHNY, SVGAGI (reference sequence). The CDR3 loop spans 17 amino acids. The germline V and J ends were trimmed by 6 bases and 2 bases, with 21 bases remaining between them. The CDR3 bases are TGTGCCAGCAGCCCCGGCCCCGGACACTTAAACACAGATACGCAGTATTTT. The encoded protein is CASSPGPGHLNTDTQYF.

This clonotype was seen many times. This chain connects TRBV10-3 to TRBJ2-5; D assignment may be TRBD1 or TRBD2 (5 bases each). With 3 bases removed from V and 0 bases from J, the gap between germline ends came to 14 bases. The CDR3 contains 16 residues. CDR1 ENHRY and CDR2 SYGVKD come from the germline V gene. The CDR3 DNA reads as TGTGCCATCAGTGACTCGAGGGGACGGGACCAAGAGACCCAGTACTTC. Protein sequence: CAISDSRGRDQETQYF.

In the case of this clonotype: One base away lies a much larger clone, so this may be a sequencing read error. The chain has TRBV6-1 and TRBJ2-5, with TRBD2 as a possible D gene (6 bases). Germline V gives CDR1 MNHNS, CDR2 SASEGT. The CDR3 length is 14 residues. The CDR3 DNA reads TGTGCCAGCAAAATCGGCGGGACCCAAGAGACCCAGTCCTTC. This translates into CASKIGGTQETQSF.

This clonotype came up many times. This chain connects TRBV5-1 to TRBJ2-1; 8 nucleotides align to TRBD2. The CDR3 contains 15 residues. Germline loops: CDR1 SGHRS, CDR2 YFSETQ. V trimming: 6 bases; J trimming: 9 bases; junction bases outside the gene matches: 14. The CDR3 nucleotides are TGCGCCAGCAAGACTAGCGTCCGGGAATTGGTTGAGCAGTTCTTC. Translation: CASKTSVRELVEQFF.